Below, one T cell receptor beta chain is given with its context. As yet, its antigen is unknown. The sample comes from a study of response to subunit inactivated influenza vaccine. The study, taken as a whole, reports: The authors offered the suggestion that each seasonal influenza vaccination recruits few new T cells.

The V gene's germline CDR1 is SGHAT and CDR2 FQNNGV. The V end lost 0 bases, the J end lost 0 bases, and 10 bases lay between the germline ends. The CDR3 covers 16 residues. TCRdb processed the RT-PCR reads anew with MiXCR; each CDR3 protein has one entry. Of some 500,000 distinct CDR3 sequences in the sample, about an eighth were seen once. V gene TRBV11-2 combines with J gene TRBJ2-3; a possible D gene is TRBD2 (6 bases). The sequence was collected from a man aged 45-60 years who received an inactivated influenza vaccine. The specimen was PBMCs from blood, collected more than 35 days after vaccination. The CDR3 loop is CASSLEVGGSTDTQYF. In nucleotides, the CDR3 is TGTGCCAGCAGCTTAGAAGTGGGGGGAAGCACAGATACGCAGTATTTT.